What follows is one TCR beta chain and its context. The antigen is unknown. This sample stems from a study of beta chain features in type 1 diabetes. Study-wide background: Sorted cells, 90 million to 130 million in number, were examined across all samples.

The single heparinised draw taken from each donor contained roughly 100 mL of blood on average. Since all of the isolated RNA was reverse transcribed, expressed TCRB transcripts were what got sequenced. Profiled with immunoSEQ multiplex PCR; TCRdb holds only in-frame clones, not every one. The sample lists 100,000 to 150,000 clones; approximately 15% were seen once. Trimming removed 5 bases from V and 1 base from J, with 5 bases in between. Germline V CDR1 and CDR2: SGHTA, FQGNSA. CDR3 size: 12 residues. General study points: Among all four CD4+ subsets, Type 1 diabetes patients had TCRB CDR3s that were moderately but significantly shorter. Possibly, sequencing cDNA over-represented cells that had high TCR expression levels. The VDJ junctions of type 1 diabetes patients carried fewer insertions and more deletions.

The receptor was isolated from a man between 18 and 29 years old with type 1 diabetes. The sequenced sample was central memory CD4+ T cells from blood. The rearrangement uses TRBV7-2 and TRBJ1-2; no clear D. CDR3: CASSRLNYGYTF. The CDR3 bases are TGTGCCAGCAGCCGCCTTAACTATGGCTACACCTTC.